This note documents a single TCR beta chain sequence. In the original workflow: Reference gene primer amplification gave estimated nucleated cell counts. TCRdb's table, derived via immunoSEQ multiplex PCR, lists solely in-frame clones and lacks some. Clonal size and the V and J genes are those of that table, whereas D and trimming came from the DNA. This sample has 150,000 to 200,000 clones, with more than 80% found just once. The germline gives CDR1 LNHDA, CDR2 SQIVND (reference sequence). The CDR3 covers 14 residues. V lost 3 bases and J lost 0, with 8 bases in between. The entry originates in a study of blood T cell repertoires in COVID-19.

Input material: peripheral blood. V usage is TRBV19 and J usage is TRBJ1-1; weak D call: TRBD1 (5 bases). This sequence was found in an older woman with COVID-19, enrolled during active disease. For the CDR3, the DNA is TGTGCCAGTAGTATGGAGGGGATGAACACTGAAGCTTTCTTT. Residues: CASSMEGMNTEAFF.